The present entry profiles one TCR beta chain with its context. The antigen is undetermined. This specimen comes from a study of T cell repertoires in cytomegalovirus infection. V was clipped by 4 bases and J by 1 base, with 16 bases between them. The CDR3 is 17 amino acids. The germline gives CDR1 MNHEY, CDR2 SVGAGI. TCRdb re-derived calls from the reads in MiXCR, one entry per CDR3 protein. This table holds about 740,000 distinct CDR3 sequences, 35% found once. Study-level points and caveats: The response measured ex vivo was dominated by TCR beta clonotypes (HLA-C-restricted and CMV-specific).

The sequence was collected from a human donor in good health (CMV status not recorded). Some clones in this sample may be carry-over from other donors' samples. Sequencing was carried out using PBMCs. The V call is TRBV6-5, the J call TRBJ2-2; possible D gene TRBD1, 5 bases. The CDR3 protein is CASSFRQNGLNTGELFF. CDR3 in DNA: TGTGCCAGCAGTTTTCGACAGAACGGTTTGAACACCGGGGAGCTGTTTTTT.